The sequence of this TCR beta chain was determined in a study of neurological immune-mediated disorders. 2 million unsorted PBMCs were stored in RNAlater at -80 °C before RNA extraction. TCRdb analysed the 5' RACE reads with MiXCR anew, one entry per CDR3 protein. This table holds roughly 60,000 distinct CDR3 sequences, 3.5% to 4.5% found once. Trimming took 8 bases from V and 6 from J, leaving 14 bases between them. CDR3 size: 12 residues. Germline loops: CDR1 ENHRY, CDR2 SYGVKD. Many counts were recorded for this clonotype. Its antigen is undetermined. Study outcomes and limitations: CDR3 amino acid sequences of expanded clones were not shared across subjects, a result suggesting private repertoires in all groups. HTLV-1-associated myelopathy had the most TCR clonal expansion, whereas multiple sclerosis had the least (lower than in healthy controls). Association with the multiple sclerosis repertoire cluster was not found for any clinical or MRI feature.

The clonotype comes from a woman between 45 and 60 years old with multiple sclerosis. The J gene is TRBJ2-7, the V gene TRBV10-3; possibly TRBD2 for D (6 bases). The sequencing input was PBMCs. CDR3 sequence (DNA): TGTGCCATCTCAAGGGAGGCAGTCGAGCAGTACTTC. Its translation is CAISREAVEQYF.